The clone carrying this T cell receptor beta chain was recorded at least ten times. Antigen specificity is unknown. In TCRdb, the reads were re-called with MiXCR into one record per CDR3 protein. The sample includes around 340,000 distinct CDR3 sequences, 25% to 35% of them seen just once. The sample originates from a study of T cell repertoires in cytomegalovirus infection. Study in general: Both recently identified HLA-C-restricted and well-studied HLA-B-restricted CMV epitopes were used in the study. Evidence of both CMV infection and a matching HLA type came from public TCR beta signatures.

General study findings and limits: HLA-C-restricted TCR beta clonotypes specific for CMV led the ex vivo response.

The sequenced sample was cultured PBMCs, obtained from culture after CMV antigen stimulation. This sequence was found in a human donor in good health (CMV status not recorded). Some clones in this sample may be carry-over from other donors' samples.

Here the CDR3 DNA reads TGTGCCAGCAGCATGAGAGGGACAGGAGGTCACTATAATTCACCCCTCCACTTT. Encoded protein: CASSMRGTGGHYNSPLHF. V gene TRBV13 combines with J gene TRBJ1-6, with 8 bases that match TRBD1. CDR3 length equals 18 residues. The germline gives CDR1 PRHDT, CDR2 FYEKMQ (reference sequence). V was pared by 5 bases and J by 3 bases, with 12 bases of the junction left unmatched.